Below, 26 T cell receptor beta chains from the same sample are listed, as sequenced in a study of blood T cell repertoires in COVID-19. Only in-frame clones appear in the TCRdb table, and some are missing; sequencing was by immunoSEQ multiplex PCR. Among around 81,000 clones listed, 85% were seen once. The sequencing input was peripheral blood. These receptors originate from a man between 50 and 59 years old with acute or convalescent COVID-19.

The chain carries TRBV3-1 (or the pseudogene TRBV3-2) and TRBJ2-1, with D unclear. Trimming took 4 bases from V and 2 from J, leaving 12 bases between them. Germline V CDR1 and CDR2: LGHDT, YNNKEL (reference sequence). The CDR3 is made up of 15 amino acids. The CDR3: CASSPLSGPYNEQFF. Here the CDR3 DNA reads TGTGCCAGCAGCCCGTTATCAGGCCCCTACAATGAGCAGTTCTTC.

The chain uses TRBV12-3 or TRBV12-4 and TRBJ2-3, with D unclear. The ends were cut back, 6 bases at V and 5 bases at J, with 9 bases in the middle. This CDR3 is 12 amino acids long. Here the CDR3 DNA reads TGTGCCAGCAGCCTAACCGAAGATACGCAGTATTTT. Translation gives CASSLTEDTQYF.

The V call is TRBV4-3, the J call TRBJ2-1, with 7 positions matching TRBD2. The germline V gene has CDR1 LGHNA and CDR2 YSLEER. This CDR3 is built from 14 residues. Unmatched junction bases numbered 8, after V lost 3 bases and J lost 9 bases. The DNA of the CDR3 is TGCGCCAGCAGCCAGGGACTACAAGTCGGTGAGCAGTTCTTC. It encodes CASSQGLQVGEQFF.

This chain joins TRBV30 and TRBJ2-1, with TRBD2 as a possible D gene (6 bases). The V gene's germline CDR1 is GTSNPN and CDR2 SVGIG (reference sequence). Trimming left V 0 bases short and J 0 bases short, with 9 bases between. CDR3 length: 15 residues. This CDR3 reads CAWSVTSPSYNEQFF. The CDR3, as DNA: TGTGCCTGGAGTGTGACTAGTCCCTCCTACAATGAGCAGTTCTTC. Supplemented by reference TRBV30 and TRBJ2-1, the full variable domain reads SQTIHQWPATLVQPVGSPLSLECTVEGTSNPNLYWYRQAAGRGLQLLFYSVGIGQISSEVPQNLSASRPQDRQFILSSKKLLLSDSGFYLCAWSVTSPSYNEQFFGPGTRLTVL.

The chain recombines TRBV27 with TRBJ2-3; weak D call: TRBD1 (5 bases). Germline V gene sequence: CDR1 MNHEY, CDR2 SMNVEV (reference sequence). The CDR3 contains 20 residues. The V end was cut by 4 bases, the J end by 1 base, with 27 bases between. CDR3 in DNA: TGTGCCAGCAGTTCCCGAACCCAAGACCCAGGGTTTGGTGGCACAGATACGCAGTATTTT. Protein product: CASSSRTQDPGFGGTDTQYF.

V usage is TRBV7-9 and J usage is TRBJ1-2; D gene ambiguous. The germline CDR1 and CDR2 sequences are SEHNR and FQNEAQ (reference sequence). V was pared by 1 base and J by 4 bases, with 13 bases between. The CDR3 totals 15 residues. Here the CDR3 reads CASSLGSAGIYGYTF. CDR3 sequence (DNA): TGTGCCAGCAGCTTAGGCTCAGCGGGAATCTATGGCTACACCTTC.

This chain uses TRBV7-8 with TRBJ1-6; D is perhaps TRBD1 (5 bases). The germline gives CDR1 SGHVS, CDR2 FQNEAQ. The V and J ends lost 5 bases and 8 bases respectively, with 22 bases between them. This CDR3 region has 17 residues. The CDR3 nucleotides read TGTGCCAGCAGCCCACTAGCTCGGGGACTGTATGATTCACCCCTCCACTTT. Its protein product is CASSPLARGLYDSPLHF.

This clone was recorded a few times. The V call is TRBV5-8, the J call TRBJ1-1; perhaps TRBD1 as D (5 bases). Germline-derived CDR1 and CDR2 are SGHTS and YDEGEE. The CDR3 is 16 residues long. Trimming pared 0 bases from V and 5 bases from J, leaving 17 bases between. The CDR3 sequence: CASSLASTGWVTEAFF. The CDR3 nucleotides read TGTGCCAGCAGCTTGGCCTCTACAGGATGGGTGACTGAAGCTTTCTTT.

This clone is categorized as medium-sized. The chain recombines TRBV19 with TRBJ2-7, with D possibly TRBD2 on 5 matching bases. V lost 1 base to trimming and J lost 2 bases, with 12 bases between them. This CDR3 is built from 15 residues. The germline gives CDR1 LNHDA, CDR2 SQIVND (reference sequence). CDR3 loop: CASSIVPSIAYEQYF. CDR3 sequence (DNA): TGTGCCAGTAGTATAGTCCCTAGCATCGCCTACGAGCAGTACTTC.

This clone was seen only a few times. This chain links TRBV4-3 with TRBJ1-1; the match to TRBD1 covers 10 bases. From germline, CDR1 is LGHNA and CDR2 YSLEER. The CDR3 is made up of 15 amino acids. V was clipped by 2 bases and J by 3 bases; unmatched bases: 3. The CDR3 loop reads CASSQRGTGDTEAFF. Written as DNA, the CDR3 is TGCGCCAGCAGCCAAAGAGGGACAGGGGACACTGAAGCTTTCTTT.

The chain carries TRBV6-2 or TRBV6-3 and TRBJ2-7; D is unresolved. Trimming took 6 bases from V and 6 from J, leaving 12 bases between them. Looked up from germline, CDR1 is MNHEY and CDR2 is SVGEGT. This CDR3 is 12 amino acids long. The chain's CDR3 is CASSVMGLEQYF. DNA of the CDR3: TGTGCCAGCAGCGTAATGGGCCTCGAGCAGTACTTC.

The chain has TRBV5-1 and TRBJ2-3; tentative D call: TRBD1 (5 bases). Trimming left V 2 bases short and J 4 bases short, with 14 bases between. Germline V CDR1 and CDR2: SGHRS, YFSETQ. CDR3 length equals 15 residues. CDR3 in amino acids: CASSLQQALADTQYF. The CDR3 nucleotides are TGCGCCAGCAGCTTACAACAGGCCCTCGCAGATACGCAGTATTTT.

DNA for the CDR3: TGTGCCAGCAGCCGAGACCTTAGCGGGGGCACAGATACGCAGTATTTT. It translates to CASSRDLSGGTDTQYF. The chain links TRBV27 to TRBJ2-3; 8 bases match TRBD2. Germline V CDR1 and CDR2: MNHEY, SMNVEV (reference sequence). The CDR3 is made up of 16 amino acids. The J segment lost 1 base and the V segment lost 6 bases, leaving 9 bases of the junction unmatched.

The chain uses TRBV2 and TRBJ1-6; D gene uncertain. This CDR3 region has 13 residues. Between the trimmed V and J ends, which lost 5 bases and 7 bases, there was a span of 9 bases. The germline gives CDR1 SNHLY, CDR2 FYNNEI. CDR3 DNA sequence: TGTGCCAGCAGTCTGGGCGGGAATTCACCCCTCCACTTT. It translates to CASSLGGNSPLHF. Based on the CDR3 plus reference TRBV2 and TRBJ1-6, the full variable domain is EPEVTQTPSHQVTQMGQEVILRCVPISNHLYFYWYRQILGQKVEFLVSFYNNEISEKSEIFDDQFSVERPDGSNFTLKIRSTKLEDSAMYFCASSLGGNSPLHFGNGTRLTVT.

The chain is built from TRBV19 and TRBJ2-3; the D gene is possibly TRBD1 (6 bases). The CDR3 is made up of 13 amino acids. From germline, CDR1 is LNHDA and CDR2 SQIVND (reference sequence). V lost 7 bases to trimming and J lost 0 bases, with 8 bases between them. The CDR3: CASNDRSTDTQYF. DNA of the CDR3: TGTGCCAGTAATGACAGGAGCACAGATACGCAGTATTTT.

The gene calls are TRBV4-1 and TRBJ2-2; 15 positions agree with TRBD2. Germline lookup yields CDR1 MGHRA and CDR2 YSYEKL. The CDR3 covers 19 residues. J gave up 5 bases and V 0 bases, and 7 bases lay outside the gene matches. CDR3 in amino acids: CASSQDLGLAGGPTGELFF. CDR3 bases: TGCGCCAGCAGCCAAGACCTTGGACTAGCGGGAGGGCCGACCGGGGAGCTGTTTTTT.

The chain joins TRBV12-3 or TRBV12-4 to TRBJ2-7; 11 positions match TRBD1. The V gene end was trimmed by 7 bases and the J gene end by 7 bases; junction bases not matched to a gene: 6. The CDR3 covers 13 residues. This chain's CDR3 is CASKGQGAGEQYF. The CDR3 DNA reads as TGTGCCAGCAAAGGACAGGGGGCTGGGGAGCAGTACTTC.

This rearrangement joins TRBV10-1 to TRBJ2-7; 13 bases agree with TRBD2. CDR1 and CDR2 from the germline V gene are WNHNN and SYGVQD (reference sequence). J lost 7 bases, V lost 5 bases, and 14 bases had no gene match. CDR3 length: 17 amino acids. The CDR3 DNA sequence: TGCGCCAGCAGTAGGACTAGCGGGGGCTCCTCCTTGGGGGAGCAGTACTTC. Its protein is CASSRTSGGSSLGEQYF.

The chain is built from TRBV3-1 (or the pseudogene TRBV3-2) and TRBJ1-2; 7 bases are a match to TRBD1. J was trimmed by 8 bases and V by 0 bases; bases with no gene match: 9. The CDR3 is 15 amino acids. Germline V gene sequence: CDR1 LGHDT, CDR2 YNNKEL (reference sequence). The CDR3 DNA is TGTGCCAGCAGCCAAGATCCCCAGACAGGGCACGGCTACACCTTC. Its translation: CASSQDPQTGHGYTF.

The chain links TRBV19 to TRBJ1-2; TRBD1 agrees at 8 bases. The CDR3 spans 16 residues. V lost 3 bases, J lost 2 bases, and 8 bases stayed unmatched. Looked up from germline, CDR1 is LNHDA and CDR2 is SQIVND (reference sequence). The CDR3 here is CASSIGPRGQNYGYTF. In DNA, the CDR3 is TGTGCCAGTAGTATTGGCCCCAGGGGGCAGAACTATGGCTACACCTTC.

V gene TRBV15 combines with J gene TRBJ2-7; 7 nucleotides line up with TRBD2. The J segment lost 2 bases and the V segment lost 8 bases, leaving 9 bases of the junction unmatched. Germline values: CDR1 LNHNV, CDR2 YYDKDF (reference sequence). The CDR3 covers 14 residues. The CDR3 protein is CATERRGEAYEQYF. CDR3 coding DNA: TGTGCCACCGAGAGACGGGGGGAGGCCTACGAGCAGTACTTC. Full variable domain (remainder filled in from reference TRBV15 and TRBJ2-7): DAMVIQNPRYQVTQFGKPVTLSCSQTLNHNVMYWYQQKSSQAPKLLFHYYDKDFNNEADTPDNFQSRRPNTSFCFLDIRSPGLGDTAMYLCATERRGEAYEQYFGPGTRLTVT.

The chain is built from TRBV9 and TRBJ2-5; 8 bases line up with TRBD1. The CDR3 sequence is 15 residues long. The J segment lost 1 base and the V segment lost 2 bases, leaving 4 bases of the junction unmatched. Germline assignment: CDR1 SGDLS and CDR2 YYNGEE. DNA of the CDR3: TGTGCCAGCAGCGTGGGGGACAGGACCCAAGAGACCCAGTACTTC. This encodes CASSVGDRTQETQYF.

The V call is TRBV18, the J call TRBJ2-1, with 11 bases fitting TRBD2. V dropped 3 bases and J dropped 4; count of bases not matched to a gene: 5. CDR1 is KGHSH, CDR2 LQKENI, per germline. The CDR3 spans 16 residues. For the CDR3, the DNA is TGTGCCAGCTCACCGCCGGGACTAGCGGAGTACAATGAGCAGTTCTTC. Its protein product is CASSPPGLAEYNEQFF.

The gene calls are TRBV4-1 and TRBJ2-1; 9 positions match TRBD2. Germline loops: CDR1 MGHRA, CDR2 YSYEKL. The CDR3 spans 15 residues. V dropped 4 bases and J dropped 4; count of bases not matched to a gene: 5. The CDR3 reads CASSLRLAEYNEQFF. For the CDR3, the DNA is TGCGCCAGCAGCCTACGACTAGCGGAATACAATGAGCAGTTCTTC.

V usage is TRBV30 and J usage is TRBJ1-2; 9 positions match TRBD1. The trim removed 1 base at V and 8 bases at J, leaving 14 bases unmatched. This CDR3 has 16 residues. Germline CDR1 GTSNPN, CDR2 SVGIG (reference sequence). In DNA form, the CDR3 reads TGTGCCTGGAGTGCCTCCTCTTCCTGGACAGGGGAGGGCTACACCTTC. Translation gives CAWSASSSWTGEGYTF.

The gene calls are TRBV27 and TRBJ2-2; 13 nucleotides align to TRBD2. The CDR3 is made up of 16 amino acids. CDR1 is MNHEY and CDR2 is SMNVEV in the germline V gene (reference sequence). Trimming took 5 bases from V and 6 from J; bases not matched to a gene: 6. The CDR3 region is CASSGGTSGMAGELFF. Written as DNA, the CDR3 is TGTGCCAGCAGTGGGGGGACTAGCGGGATGGCCGGGGAGCTGTTTTTT.